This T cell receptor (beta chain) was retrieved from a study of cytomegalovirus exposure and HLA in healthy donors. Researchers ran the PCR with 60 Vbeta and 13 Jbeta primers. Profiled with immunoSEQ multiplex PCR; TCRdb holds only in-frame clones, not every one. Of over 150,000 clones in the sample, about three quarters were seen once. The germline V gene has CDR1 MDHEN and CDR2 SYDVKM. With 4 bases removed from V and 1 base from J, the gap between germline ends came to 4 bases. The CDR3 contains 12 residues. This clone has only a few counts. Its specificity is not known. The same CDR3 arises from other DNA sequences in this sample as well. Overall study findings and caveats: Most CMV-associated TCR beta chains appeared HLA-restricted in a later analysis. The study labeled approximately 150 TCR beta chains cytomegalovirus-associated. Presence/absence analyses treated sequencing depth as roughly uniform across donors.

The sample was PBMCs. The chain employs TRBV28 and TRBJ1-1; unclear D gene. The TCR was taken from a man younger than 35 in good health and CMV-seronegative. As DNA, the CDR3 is TGTGCCAGCAGTTCGGGGAACACTGAAGCTTTCTTT. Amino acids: CASSSGNTEAFF.